The rows below give T cell receptor beta chains drawn from one sample of a study. TCRdb analysed the 5' RACE reads with MiXCR anew, one entry per CDR3 protein. The repertoire holds some 57,000 distinct CDR3 sequences, with over 15% as singletons. Material for sequencing was naive CD4+ T cells sorted from blood. These receptors were collected from a female donor with breast cancer. Each CDR3 is given with its conserved first and last residue. The order of the fields is D gene, V gene, J gene, clone size, CDR3 protein, CDR3 DNA. D genes are given only for firm matches. A row's size may be missing; if present it is once, few, many or a size class.

>NA|TRBV20-1|TRBJ2-5|many
CSASSSGQETQYF
TGCAGTGCTAGTTCGAGCGGCCAAGAGACCCAGTACTTC
>NA|TRBV6-5|TRBJ1-2|NA
CTTRTCSYGYTF
TGTACCACCCGGACATGCTCCTATGGCTACACCTTC
>TRBD1|TRBV28|TRBJ2-7|many
CASSRTGPTYEQYF
TGTGCCAGCAGCCGGACAGGGCCTACCTACGAGCAGTACTTC
>NA|TRBV7-8|TRBJ2-7|few
CASSAQRRGVEQYF
TGTGCCAGCAGCGCCCAGAGAAGGGGTGTCGAGCAGTACTTC
>NA|TRBV4-1|TRBJ1-2|many
CASSQDPQGFYGYTF
TGCGCCAGCAGCCAAGATCCGCAGGGCTTCTATGGCTACACCTTC
>TRBD1|TRBV25-1|TRBJ1-2|once
CASSLTGVKNGYTF
TGTGCCAGCAGTCTCACAGGGGTCAAGAATGGCTACACCTTC
>NA|TRBV20-1|TRBJ2-3|NA
CSASGFDTQYF
TGCAGTGCTAGTGGGTTTGATACGCAGTATTTT
>NA|TRBV20-1|TRBJ2-5|many
CSARPPGIEGTQYF
TGCAGTGCTAGACCCCCCGGTATTGAAGGGACCCAGTACTTC
>NA|TRBV7-3|TRBJ2-7|few
CASSPQGRGEQYF
TGTGCCAGCAGCCCACAGGGGAGGGGAGAGCAGTACTTC
>TRBD1|TRBV20-1|TRBJ2-3|few
CSASQGAATDTQYF
TGCAGTGCTAGTCAGGGGGCGGCGACAGATACGCAGTATTTT
>NA|TRBV6-1|TRBJ2-3|NA
CASLPGDLKGPATQYF
TGTGCCAGCCTTCCAGGGGACCTGAAAGGTCCGGCCACGCAGTATTTT
>NA|TRBV5-5|TRBJ1-6|few
CASSLDRETPLHF
TGTGCCAGCAGCTTGGACAGGGAGACACCCCTCCACTTT
>TRBD1|TRBV6-6|TRBJ1-4|few
CASRRTGTATSNEKLFF
TGTGCCAGCAGGAGAACCGGGACAGCAACATCTAATGAAAAACTGTTTTTT
>TRBD1|TRBV7-9|TRBJ2-5|NA
CASSLRDRVQETQYF
TGTGCCAGCAGCTTACGGGACAGGGTCCAAGAGACCCAGTACTTC
>NA|TRBV4-3|TRBJ2-7|NA
CASSQDSGSTPYEQYF
TGCGCCAGCAGCCAAGATTCCGGCTCGACCCCCTACGAGCAGTACTTC
>TRBD2|TRBV7-6|TRBJ2-3|NA
CASSLGGGTRGDTQYF
TGTGCCAGCAGCTTAGGGGGGGGGACCCGAGGTGATACGCAGTATTTT
>NA|TRBV12-3/TRBV12-4|TRBJ1-1|few
CAIREGAVRGEAFF
TGTGCCATTAGGGAGGGAGCCGTAAGAGGCGAAGCTTTCTTT
>NA|TRBV7-3|TRBJ2-2|NA
CASSSTGATPGELFF
TGTGCCAGCAGCTCAACAGGAGCAACACCCGGGGAGCTGTTTTTT
>NA|TRBV7-2|TRBJ2-1|NA
CASSYVQWHNEQFF
TGTGCCAGCAGCTACGTACAATGGCACAATGAGCAGTTCTTC
>NA|TRBV7-2|TRBJ2-3|few
CASSQTGLYTDTQYF
TGTGCCAGCAGCCAGACGGGGCTTTACACAGATACGCAGTATTTT
>NA|TRBV7-7|TRBJ2-3|few
CASSLDVRDTQYF
TGTGCTAGCAGCTTAGACGTTAGAGATACGCAGTATTTT